A single sample is the source of the 8 T cell receptor beta chains below, sequenced in a study of Ad26.COV2.S vaccination and SARS-CoV-2 variants. This table comes from immunoSEQ multiplex PCR, and its TCRdb copy is limited to in-frame clones, with some not included. The sample includes around 320,000 clones, just under 85% of them seen just once. The treatment: about 20 received Ad26.COV2.S at low or high dose, single or two shots; about five received placebo; per-sample allocation not given. On day 63 after the first injection, vaccine and placebo recipients gave samples. Source: peripheral blood, taken in a trial of Ad26.COV2.S vaccine versus placebo. These TCRs come from a person aged 18 to 59 who received the Ad26.COV2.S COVID-19 vaccine or a placebo.

The rearrangement uses TRBV15 and TRBJ1-1; D is unresolved. The V gene lost 0 bases and the J gene lost 5 bases, with 10 bases spanning the gap. CDR3 length: 14 residues. Germline CDR1 LNHNV, CDR2 YYDKDF (reference sequence). The CDR3 nucleotides are TGTGCCACCAGCAGAGACAGAGATGAGACTGAAGCTTTCTTT. The encoded protein is CATSRDRDETEAFF. The complete variable domain, with remaining parts taken from reference TRBV15 and TRBJ1-1, reads DAMVIQNPRYQVTQFGKPVTLSCSQTLNHNVMYWYQQKSSQAPKLLFHYYDKDFNNEADTPDNFQSRRPNTSFCFLDIRSPGLGDTAMYLCATSRDRDETEAFFGQGTRLTVV.

This clone has a single count. V and J are TRBV7-9 and TRBJ1-6; no clear D. The ends were cut back, 8 bases at V and 7 bases at J, with 24 bases in the middle. CDR1 and CDR2 from the germline V gene are SEHNR and FQNEAQ (reference sequence). The CDR3 sequence is 17 residues long. The CDR3 loop is CASRGWERVSENSPLHF. The CDR3 DNA follows: TGTGCCAGCCGCGGCTGGGAAAGGGTGTCCGAGAATTCACCCCTCCACTTT.

This chain connects TRBV10-3 to TRBJ1-6, with D unresolved. Trimming removed 6 bases from V and 7 bases from J, with 13 bases in between. This CDR3 spans 14 amino acids. CDR1 is ENHRY and CDR2 is SYGVKD in the germline V gene. CDR3 sequence reads: CAIRSGPKNSPLHF. CDR3 bases: TGTGCCATCAGGAGTGGACCGAAGAATTCACCCCTCCACTTT.

This clone occurred a few times. The genes are TRBV21-1 and TRBJ1-1. TRBV21-1 constitutes a pseudogene. The CDR3 is 11 residues long. Here the CDR3 DNA reads TGTGCCAGCAGCCCGAACACTGAAGCTTTCTTT. Encoded protein: CASSPNTEAFF.

The rearrangement uses TRBV10-3 and TRBJ2-7, with D maybe TRBD2 (7 bases). This CDR3 is built from 17 residues. V shed 2 bases and J shed 2 bases, with 19 bases lying between them. CDR1 and CDR2 (germline): ENHRY, SYGVKD. CDR3: CAISEPPVGGRTYEQYF. The DNA for the CDR3 is TGTGCCATCAGTGAGCCGCCGGTGGGGGGGCGAACCTACGAGCAGTACTTC.

The V call is TRBV5-1, the J call TRBJ1-6; 10 bases are shared with TRBD1. J gave up 5 bases and V 2 bases, and 4 bases lay outside the gene matches. This CDR3 contains 16 residues. Germline CDR1 is SGHRS and CDR2 is YFSETQ. CDR3 sequence reads: CASSLGTGANNSPLHF. For the CDR3, the DNA is TGCGCCAGCAGCTTAGGGACAGGGGCGAATAATTCACCCCTCCACTTT.

The V call is TRBV5-1, the J call TRBJ1-2; D unclear. The CDR3 has 17 residues. Trimming shortened V by 0 bases and J by 0 bases, and 15 bases separated the two germline ends. Germline V gene data show CDR1 as SGHRS and CDR2 as YFSETQ. The chain's CDR3 is CASSLGELTWANYGYTF. CDR3 DNA: TGCGCCAGCAGCTTGGGGGAGTTAACTTGGGCTAACTATGGCTACACCTTC.

The rearrangement links TRBV2 to TRBJ2-3, with 7 bases lining up with TRBD1. This CDR3 region has 13 residues. The V segment lost 6 bases and the J segment 3 bases; nucleotides outside the gene matches: 3. CDR1 is SNHLY, CDR2 FYNNEI, per germline. CDR3 in DNA: TGTGCCAGCAGCGGACAGGTAACAGATACGCAGTATTTT. It translates to CASSGQVTDTQYF. Complete variable domain (other parts from reference TRBV2 and TRBJ2-3): EPEVTQTPSHQVTQMGQEVILRCVPISNHLYFYWYRQILGQKVEFLVSFYNNEISEKSEIFDDQFSVERPDGSNFTLKIRSTKLEDSAMYFCASSGQVTDTQYFGPGTRLTVL.